A selection of T cell receptor beta chains follows, all from one sample in a study of blood T cell repertoires in COVID-19. The method was immunoSEQ multiplex PCR; TCRdb's version includes in-frame clones alone and lacks a portion of them. This sample carries around 450,000 clones, about nine tenths of them seen once, and the ten largest clones take about 0.6%. Sequences were obtained from PBMCs or T cells enriched from blood (not recorded which). The receptors here all came from a man younger than 35 who had recovered from COVID-19. The conserved cysteine and the conserved F or W are not part of the CDR3 here.

>TRBV19
ASSMSVKNTEAF
>TRBV19
ASRAGTGFNTEAF
>TRBV6-5
ASSYRQGLSYEQY
>TRBV27
ASSPRRGWNTEAF
>TRBV28
ASSFQTGYGYT
>TRBV5-8
ASSLGQGTNSPLH
>TRBV11-2
ASSLAGGNTEAF
>TRBV10-3
AISESFRGDEQY
>TRBV28
ASTRGGGYGYT
>TRBV7-8
ASSFGLPGANVLT
>TRBV7-8
ASSFASLAGTGWGTGELF
>TRBV3-1/TRBV3-2
ASSQGKGAGNTIY
>TRBV19
ASRPGQALSEAF
>TRBV11-3
ASSWSGGAAEQF
>TRBV2
ASRRGQGVYTEAF
>TRBV7-9
ASSLGTGERGYT
>TRBV13
ASSPSGEGSYNEQF
>TRBV12-5
ASGLDRAYGYT
>TRBV11-2
ASSLGGGRPLD
>TRBV7-9
ASSFIGETQY
>TRBV19
ASSIQGAAPVGSPLH
>TRBV25-1
ASSGQGTIHSPLH
>TRBV2
ASSDTGNQPQH
>TRBV14
ASSQPQGVAEAF
>TRBV12-3/TRBV12-4
ASSQGWTPLH
>TRBV7-9
ASSLGLEETQY
>TRBV11-2
ASSPSRVSYEQY
>TRBV24-1
ATRDTNNSPLH
>TRBV2
ASSERGNGYT
>TRBV4-1
ASSQLAGMDEQY
>TRBV7-3
ASSLKGLAGPLSTDTQY